This T cell receptor (beta chain) was captured by sequencing in a study of blood T cell repertoires in COVID-19 (dated by TCRdb to about 2020). Turning to the overall study: Samples covering the acute and convalescent phases of COVID-19 were provided by collaborators in the United States, Italy and Spain. The prospective study material was composed of cDNA or gDNA derived from T cells, B-cell-depleted T cells, or PBMCs. The dataset comprised deeply sampled blood TCRbeta repertoires from subjects exposed to, actively infected with, or recovered from COVID-19. The repertoires were made available in a free public database intended to serve as a resource for research on the immune response to SARS-CoV-2. Samples came from the ongoing ImmuneRACE study (first 160 participants) plus 1,254 subjects from 6 global collaborators. Sample metadata almost always included a de-identified subject ID, COVID-19 status, age in years and sex. HLA class I and class II types, where available, came from metadata supplied by the sample provider rather than from assay-based typing.

What the authors observed across the whole study: How much clinical and demographic metadata was included differed by source and by participant, and the metadata was provided uncurated.

The immunoSEQ Assay, a bias-controlled multiplex PCR, was used to amplify TCRbeta CDR3 regions from genomic DNA. Processing in the source paper ran as follows. The number of nucleated cells in each sample was estimated from the amplification of reference gene primers within the assay. To quantify the absolute abundance of each unique TCRbeta CDR3 rearrangement, sequence reads were collapsed and filtered. For each sample, productive Simpson clonality was calculated by taking the square root of Simpson's diversity index across productive rearrangements. TCRdb took this table from immuneACCESS and kept in-frame rearrangements with V and J called. Such tables lack part of the clones; where checked against another copy, unresolved V genes explain under half of the gap, and the rest is unexplained. V and J calls plus clone size are reproduced from that table; the DNA served to infer D and trimming. The sample profile shows 100,000 to 110,000 clones; 90% to 95% of them were found once. The ten biggest clones cover over 2% of the sample.

As for this clone: No antigen is known for it. Base qualities are not recorded, but no much larger clone differs from it by a single base.

Whole blood was collected in K2EDTA tubes by collaborating institutions according to the institutions' own protocols. For TCRbeta analysis, collaborators shipped samples as frozen whole blood, isolated PBMCs, or DNA extracted from either of those sample types. The sample consisted of peripheral blood. This receptor was identified in a middle-aged man with active COVID-19.

The CDR3 here reads CASSLSQQLRSPLHF. The base sequence is TGTGCCAGCAGCCTTTCACAGCAGCTCCGCTCACCCCTCCACTTT. The sequence is built from TRBV4-2 and TRBJ1-6, with no reliable assignment of the D segment. Relative to germline, V is 4 bases shorter and J is 10 bases shorter, with 17 bases between their ends. Measured from the cysteine to the phenylalanine, the CDR3 is 15 residues long. CDR3 DNA only is kept here, 45 bases in frame from base 1. The germline V gene provides CDR1 LGHNA and CDR2 YNFKEQ.